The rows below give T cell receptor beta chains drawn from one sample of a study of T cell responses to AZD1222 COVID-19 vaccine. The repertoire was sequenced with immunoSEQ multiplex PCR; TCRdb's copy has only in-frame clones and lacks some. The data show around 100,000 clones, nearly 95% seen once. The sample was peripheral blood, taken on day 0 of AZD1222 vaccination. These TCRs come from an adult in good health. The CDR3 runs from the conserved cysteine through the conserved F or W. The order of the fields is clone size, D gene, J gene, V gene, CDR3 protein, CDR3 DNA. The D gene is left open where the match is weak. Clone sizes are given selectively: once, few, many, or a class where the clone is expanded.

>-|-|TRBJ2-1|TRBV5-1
CASSLAGRDRGEQFF
TGCGCCAGCAGCTTGGCCGGCCGCGATCGTGGTGAGCAGTTCTTC
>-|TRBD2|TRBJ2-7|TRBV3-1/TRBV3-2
CASSRRTSGSRNEQYF
TGTGCCAGCAGCCGCCGGACTAGCGGGAGTCGGAACGAGCAGTACTTC
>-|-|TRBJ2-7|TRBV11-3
CASSSQGRHYEQYF
TGTGCCAGCAGCTCGCAGGGGAGACACTACGAGCAGTACTTC
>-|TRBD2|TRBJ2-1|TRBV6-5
CASSKSGDEQFF
TGTGCCAGCAGTAAAAGCGGGGATGAGCAGTTCTTC
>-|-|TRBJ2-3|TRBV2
CASAPFGKRGMNTDTQYF
TGTGCCAGCGCTCCCTTCGGCAAGAGGGGGATGAACACAGATACGCAGTATTTT
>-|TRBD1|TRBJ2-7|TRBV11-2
CASSFAPGQGAREQYF
TGTGCCAGCAGCTTCGCACCGGGACAGGGGGCGCGCGAGCAGTACTTC
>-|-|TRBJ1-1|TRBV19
CASSMLQGNTEAFF
TGTGCCAGTAGTATGCTTCAGGGGAACACTGAAGCTTTCTTT
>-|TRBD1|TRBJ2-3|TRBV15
CATSRETGWGDTQYF
TGTGCCACCAGCAGGGAGACAGGGTGGGGAGATACGCAGTATTTT
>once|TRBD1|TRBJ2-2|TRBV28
CASTLQGALFLNTGELFF
TGTGCCAGCACCTTACAGGGGGCGCTTTTTTTAAACACCGGGGAGCTGTTTTTT
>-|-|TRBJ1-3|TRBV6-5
CASHAWEGNTIYF
TGTGCCAGCCATGCCTGGGAAGGAAACACCATATATTTT
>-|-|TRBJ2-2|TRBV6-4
CASSEYGDNTGELFF
TGTGCCAGCAGTGAATACGGGGATAACACCGGGGAGCTGTTTTTT
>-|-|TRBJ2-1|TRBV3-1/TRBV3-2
CASSSGTAGSYNEQFF
TGTGCCAGCAGCTCCGGGACGGCAGGCTCCTACAATGAGCAGTTCTTC
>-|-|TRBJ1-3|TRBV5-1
CASSSDPTLSGNTIYF
TGCGCCAGCAGCTCCGACCCTACGTTGTCTGGAAACACCATATATTTT
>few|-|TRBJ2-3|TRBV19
CASSRSGDISDTQYF
TGTGCCAGTAGTCGGTCAGGGGATATATCAGATACGCAGTATTTT
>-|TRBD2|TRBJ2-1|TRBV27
CASSPRTSGRKGDEQFF
TGTGCCAGCAGTCCGCGGACTAGCGGGAGGAAGGGCGATGAGCAGTTCTTC
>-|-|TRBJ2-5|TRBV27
CASSFVGGETQYF
TGTGCCAGCAGTTTCGTGGGTGGGGAGACCCAGTACTTC
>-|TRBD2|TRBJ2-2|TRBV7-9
CASSLSGSRIGELFF
TGTGCCAGCAGCCTCAGCGGGAGTAGGATCGGGGAGCTGTTTTTT
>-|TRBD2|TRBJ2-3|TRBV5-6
CASSGWAGASTDTQYF
TGTGCCAGCAGCGGTTGGGCGGGAGCGAGCACAGATACGCAGTATTTT
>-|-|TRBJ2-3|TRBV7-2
CASSLEVLAVSTDTQYF
TGTGCCAGCAGCTTAGAGGTACTAGCAGTTAGCACAGATACGCAGTATTTT
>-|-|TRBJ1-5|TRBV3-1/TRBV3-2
CASSQEGDGNQPQHF
TGTGCCAGCAGCCAAGAGGGTGATGGCAATCAGCCCCAGCATTTT
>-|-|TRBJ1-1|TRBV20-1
CSASGNTEAFF
TGCAGTGCTTCGGGGAACACTGAAGCTTTCTTT
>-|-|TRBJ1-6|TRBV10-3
CAISESYSPGGALHF
TGTGCCATCAGTGAGTCGTATTCACCCGGGGGTGCCCTCCACTTT
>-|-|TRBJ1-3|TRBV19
CASSPAAAPGNTIYF
TGTGCCAGTAGCCCAGCTGCCGCCCCTGGAAACACCATATATTTT
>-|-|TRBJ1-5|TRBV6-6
CASSYSRNQPQHF
TGTGCCAGCAGTTACTCCAGGAATCAGCCCCAGCATTTT
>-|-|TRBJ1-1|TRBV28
CASSSPGMVRNTEAFF
TGTGCCAGCAGTTCCCCAGGAATGGTACGGAACACTGAAGCTTTCTTT
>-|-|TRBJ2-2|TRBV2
CASSERLATTGELFF
TGTGCCAGCAGTGAAAGGCTAGCCACCACCGGGGAGCTGTTTTTT